This entry lists 9 T cell receptor beta chains sequenced from one sample in a study of blood T cell repertoires in COVID-19. TCRdb keeps only in-frame clones here, not all; method: immunoSEQ multiplex PCR. The sample has 52,000 or so clones, approximately 84% seen once. The sequencing sample was made of peripheral blood. The receptors here all came from a human donor in a cohort sampled during active COVID-19.

This rearrangement joins TRBV11-2 to TRBJ2-2; D is ambiguous. The CDR3 is made up of 12 amino acids. V was trimmed by 5 bases and J by 7 bases, leaving 8 bases between them. Germline loops: CDR1 SGHAT, CDR2 FQNNGV. The CDR3 coding sequence is TGTGCCAGCAGCGCCCAGCGCGGGGAGCTGTTTTTT. Amino acid sequence: CASSAQRGELFF. Combining the CDR3 with reference TRBV11-2 and TRBJ2-2 gives the whole variable domain EAGVAQSPRYKIIEKRQSVAFWCNPISGHATLYWYQQILGQGPKLLIQFQNNGVVDDSQLPKDRFSAERLKGVDSTLKIQPAKLEDSAVYLCASSAQRGELFFGEGSRLTVL.

V usage is TRBV28 and J usage is TRBJ1-5; TRBD1 might be the D (5 bases). Germline CDR1 MDHEN, CDR2 SYDVKM. V was clipped by 2 bases and J by 6 bases, with 11 bases between them. The CDR3 is 14 residues long. CDR3 residues: CASSLGARGQPQHF. Here the CDR3 DNA reads TGTGCCAGCAGTTTAGGTGCTAGGGGTCAGCCCCAGCATTTT.

The V gene is TRBV3-1 (or the pseudogene TRBV3-2), the J gene TRBJ1-2; D is perhaps TRBD1 (5 bases). The CDR3 spans 14 residues. Germline CDR1 is LGHDT and CDR2 is YNNKEL (reference sequence). V lost 4 bases to trimming and J lost 8 bases, with 17 bases between them. CDR3 sequence (DNA): TGTGCCAGCAGCCCCCTTGGTGGGGCCGCGGGCTACACCTTC. Translating it yields CASSPLGGAAGYTF.

The DNA of the CDR3 is TGTGCCAGCAGTTTTTCCCACGCGGGCTACACCTTC. This encodes CASSFSHAGYTF. The genes are TRBV28 and TRBJ1-2; D remains ambiguous. Germline V CDR1 and CDR2: MDHEN, SYDVKM. This CDR3 is 12 amino acids long. Trimming pared 3 bases from V and 8 bases from J, leaving 10 bases between.

The rearrangement uses TRBV5-4 and TRBJ2-1; D is undetermined. Trimming stripped 0 bases from V and 6 bases from J, with 4 bases between. The germline gives CDR1 SGHNT, CDR2 YYREEE (reference sequence). The CDR3 totals 12 residues. CDR3 sequence (DNA): TGTGCCAGCAGCTTGGCCGTCAATGAGCAGTTCTTC. This sequence encodes CASSLAVNEQFF.

This rearrangement joins TRBV2 to TRBJ1-1; 7 positions match TRBD1. Germline V gene lookup returns CDR1 SNHLY and CDR2 FYNNEI. The CDR3 contains 13 residues. With V trimmed by 7 bases and J by 7 bases, 9 bases remained unmatched. The CDR3 here is CASISQGGGEAFF. The CDR3 bases are TGTGCCAGCATCAGCCAGGGGGGCGGTGAAGCTTTCTTT.

This clone was observed once. The CDR3 coding sequence is TGTGCCAGCAGCCGCGGGGGTTCGGCTAATGAAAAACTGTTTTTT. Residues: CASSRGGSANEKLFF. The chain carries TRBV4-2 and TRBJ1-4; possible D gene TRBD1, 5 bases. Germline V gives CDR1 LGHNA, CDR2 YNFKEQ. This CDR3 spans 15 amino acids. Trimming shortened V by 4 bases and J by 3 bases, and 12 bases separated the two germline ends.

The chain joins TRBV5-1 to TRBJ2-2; 8 bases align to TRBD1. V lost 5 bases and J lost 6; bases outside the gene matches: 9. The length of the CDR3 is 15 residues. Germline V CDR1 and CDR2: SGHRS, YFSETQ. As DNA, the CDR3 is TGCGCCAGCAGAAGCCGCCCGGACAGGGCCGGGGAGCTGTTTTTT. Protein sequence: CASRSRPDRAGELFF.

The chain has TRBV7-2 and TRBJ2-2; TRBD2 might be the D (5 bases). There are 15 residues in the CDR3. Germline values: CDR1 SGHTA, CDR2 FQGNSA. Trimming shortened V by 1 base and J by 13 bases, and 19 bases separated the two germline ends. The CDR3 here is CASSLEVTHTSGLFF. CDR3 DNA sequence: TGTGCCAGCAGCTTAGAAGTGACCCACACCAGCGGGCTGTTTTTT.